The 5 T cell receptor beta chains in this list originate from one sample, sequenced in a study of T-cell memory formation after mild COVID-19. From the 5' RACE reads, TCRdb called clonotypes with MiXCR, one entry per CDR3 protein. This table has tens of thousands of distinct CDR3 sequences, more than 20% appearing once. Sequencing used PBMCs or a T cell subset sorted from them (not recorded which). Every receptor here comes from a man younger than 30 who had mild COVID-19 (a few samples of this study predate the infection). Cell type and time point are not known.

This clonotype showed up just a few times. The chain recombines TRBV7-3 with TRBJ2-3, with TRBD2 matching over 9 bases. V lost 0 bases, J lost 5 bases, and 6 bases stayed unmatched. CDR1 SGHTA and CDR2 FQGTGA come from the germline V gene. This CDR3 is 16 amino acids long. The CDR3 bases are TGTGCCAGCAGCTTAACGCGGGGGGGTGCGATAGATACGCAGTATTTT. It yields the protein CASSLTRGGAIDTQYF.

This rearrangement joins TRBV28 to TRBJ2-1; 9 bases line up with TRBD2. Trimming at V came to 8 bases and at J to 4 bases, leaving 6 bases not matched to a gene. Per the germline V gene, CDR1 is MDHEN and CDR2 is SYDVKM. The CDR3 spans 14 residues. CDR3 sequence (DNA): TGTGCCAGCGGGGGACTAGCAGTATACAATGAGCAGTTCTTC. Its protein product is CASGGLAVYNEQFF.

In its sample, this clonotype was seen a few times. The chain joins TRBV20-1 to TRBJ2-1; 11 bases are shared with TRBD2. The CDR3 runs to 16 residues. CDR1 and CDR2 (germline): DFQATT, SNEGSKA (reference sequence). The V segment lost 1 base and the J segment 0 bases; nucleotides outside the gene matches: 2. The CDR3 is CSARATSGVSYNEQFF. The DNA for the CDR3 is TGCAGTGCTAGAGCGACTAGCGGGGTCTCCTACAATGAGCAGTTCTTC.

CDR3 in amino acids: CASSLGQGGFYEQYF. In nucleotides, the CDR3 is TGTGCCAGCAGCCTCGGACAGGGAGGGTTCTACGAGCAGTACTTC. The chain combines TRBV6-5 with TRBJ2-7; possible D gene TRBD1, 8 bases. The CDR3 runs 15 residues. V lost 6 bases and J lost 3, with 18 bases in between. CDR1 MNHEY and CDR2 SVGAGI come from the germline V gene.

The chain carries TRBV7-9 and TRBJ1-5; 7 positions match TRBD1. Germline values: CDR1 SEHNR, CDR2 FQNEAQ (reference sequence). Trimming cost V 0 bases and J 0 bases; bases outside gene matches: 20. This CDR3 contains 22 residues. Written as DNA, the CDR3 is TGTGCCAGCAGCTTAGCTTTATCCTCCTTCGACAGGGAGGATTATAGCAATCAGCCCCAGCATTTT. Translating gives CASSLALSSFDREDYSNQPQHF.